The sequence of this T cell receptor beta chain was determined in a study of Ad26.COV2.S vaccination and SARS-CoV-2 variants. Looking at the study overall: The donor participated in the COV1001 trial, in its Ad26.COV2.S arm. Whole-study results and caveats: In TCR breadth and depth analyses, total T cell responses may have been underestimated.

Treatment of the sample: 15 to 20 received Ad26.COV2.S at low or high dose, single or two shots; 5 received placebo; per-sample allocation not given. Repertoires come from day 63 after the first vaccine or placebo injection. Trimming took 3 bases from V and 4 from J; bases not matched to a gene: 6. The CDR3 has 15 residues. Germline V gene lookup returns CDR1 MNHEY and CDR2 SVGAGI. Sequenced by immunoSEQ multiplex PCR; TCRdb stores in-frame clones only, minus some. The sample holds 290,000 or so clones; over 75% are singletons and the top ten take more than 2.5%. As concerns this clone: The antigen remains undetermined.

This clonotype was sampled from a person aged 18-65 years who received the Ad26.COV2.S COVID-19 vaccine or a placebo. The input for sequencing was peripheral blood, taken in a trial of Ad26.COV2.S vaccine versus placebo. The chain uses TRBV6-5 and TRBJ1-2; TRBD1 agrees at 9 bases. CDR3 nucleotides: TGTGCCAGCAGTTATCAACAGGGGGCTCTCTATGGCTACACCTTC. It specifies CASSYQQGALYGYTF.